This T cell receptor beta chain was obtained from a study of cytomegalovirus exposure and HLA in healthy donors. Germline V gene sequence: CDR1 GTSNPN, CDR2 SVGIG (reference sequence). There are 14 residues in the CDR3. Trimming stripped 2 bases from V and 0 bases from J, with 11 bases between. With regard to this clone: Its antigen is not identified.

General study results and limits: Cytomegalovirus-associated status was assigned to 150 to 200 TCR beta chains.

Both 60 Vbeta primers and 13 Jbeta primers went into the PCR. Method: immunoSEQ multiplex PCR; TCRdb's copy keeps in-frame clones and lacks some. The sample gives roughly 130,000 clones, roughly four fifths of which show up once; around 10% is in the top ten. Sequencing was done on a sample of PBMCs. This chain joins TRBV30 and TRBJ2-7; D might be TRBD2 (5 bases). The clonotype comes from a male donor in good health and CMV-seropositive. The chain's CDR3 is CAWSIRRNSYEQYF. In DNA form, the CDR3 reads TGTGCCTGGAGTATAAGGAGGAACTCCTACGAGCAGTACTTC.